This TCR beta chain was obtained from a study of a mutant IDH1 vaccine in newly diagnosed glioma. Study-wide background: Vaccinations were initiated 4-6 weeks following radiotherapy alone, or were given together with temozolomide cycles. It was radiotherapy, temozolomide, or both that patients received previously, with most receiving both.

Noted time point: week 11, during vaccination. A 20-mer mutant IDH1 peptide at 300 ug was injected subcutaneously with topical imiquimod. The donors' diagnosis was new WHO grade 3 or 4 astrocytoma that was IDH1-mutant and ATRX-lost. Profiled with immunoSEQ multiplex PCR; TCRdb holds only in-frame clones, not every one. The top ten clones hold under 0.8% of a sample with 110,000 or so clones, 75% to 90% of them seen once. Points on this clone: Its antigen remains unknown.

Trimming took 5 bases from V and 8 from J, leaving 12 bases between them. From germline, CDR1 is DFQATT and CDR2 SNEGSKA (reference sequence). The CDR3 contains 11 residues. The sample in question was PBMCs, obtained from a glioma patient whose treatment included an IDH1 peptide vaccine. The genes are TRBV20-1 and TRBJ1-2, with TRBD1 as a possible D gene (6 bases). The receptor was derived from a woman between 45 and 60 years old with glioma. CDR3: CSASRGNGYTF. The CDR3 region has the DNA TGCAGTGCTTCCAGGGGAAACGGCTACACCTTC.